These T cell receptor beta chains were read from a single sample in a study of T cells expressing NK-cell markers. Reprocessing the 5' RACE reads, TCRdb reports a single entry for every CDR3 protein and omits DNA. The listing contains roughly 160,000 distinct CDR3 sequences. Sample: blood T cells: a sorted CD56 or NKG2C T cell subset, CD4+ or CD8+ T cells, or bulk PBMC T cells (not recorded which). These receptors were obtained from a man aged 18-70 years in good health. The CDR3 runs from the conserved cysteine through the conserved F or W.

J gene: TRBJ2-3
V gene: TRBV6-5
CDR3 length: 18
CDR3 protein: CASSYGGAGLFSTDTQYF

J gene: TRBJ2-7
V gene: TRBV5-1
CDR3 length: 14
CDR3 protein: CASSSGEGRTEQYF

J gene: TRBJ2-1
V gene: TRBV11-2
CDR3 length: 14
CDR3 protein: CASSLGGARDEQFF

J gene: TRBJ2-1
V gene: TRBV11-2
CDR3 length: 16
CDR3 protein: CATIKTSGGAVDEQFF

J gene: TRBJ2-5
V gene: TRBV7-2
CDR3 length: 14
CDR3 protein: CASSFPTIQETQYF

J gene: TRBJ2-3
V gene: TRBV2
CDR3 length: 15
CDR3 protein: CASSEVGKRLDTQYF

J gene: TRBJ1-1
V gene: TRBV27
CDR3 length: 13
CDR3 protein: CASSFGWGTEAFF

J gene: TRBJ2-5
V gene: TRBV19
CDR3 length: 17
CDR3 protein: CASSMIRLAGGPETQYF

J gene: TRBJ1-4
V gene: TRBV11-1
CDR3 length: 13
CDR3 protein: CASNDGTPEKLFF

J gene: TRBJ2-1
V gene: TRBV7-9
CDR3 length: 16
CDR3 protein: CASSPPQTSSYNEQFF

J gene: TRBJ1-5
V gene: TRBV12-3/TRBV12-4
CDR3 length: 13
CDR3 protein: CASSLGGRQPQHF

J gene: TRBJ1-2
V gene: TRBV29-1
CDR3 length: 14
CDR3 protein: CSVEDPTGGNGYTF

J gene: TRBJ2-3
V gene: TRBV29-1
CDR3 length: 14
CDR3 protein: CSVEKGEGTDTQYF

J gene: TRBJ2-3
V gene: TRBV20-1
CDR3 length: 17
CDR3 protein: CSARSGTSALATDTQYF

J gene: TRBJ2-1
V gene: TRBV3-1
CDR3 length: 18
CDR3 protein: CASSQGTSGVFSYNEQFF

J gene: TRBJ2-7
V gene: TRBV3-1
CDR3 length: 14
CDR3 protein: CASSRDLTSYEQYF

J gene: TRBJ2-7
V gene: TRBV6-1
CDR3 length: 14
CDR3 protein: CASSRGQGYYEQYF

J gene: TRBJ2-1
V gene: TRBV12-3/TRBV12-4
CDR3 length: 15
CDR3 protein: CASSAAILSYNEQFF

J gene: TRBJ1-1
V gene: TRBV5-8
CDR3 length: 14
CDR3 protein: CASSFRSMNTEAFF

J gene: TRBJ2-1
V gene: TRBV6-5
CDR3 length: 14
CDR3 protein: CASSYSSESLKQFF

J gene: TRBJ2-7
V gene: TRBV6-1
CDR3 length: 15
CDR3 protein: CASKPGLAKTYEQYF

J gene: TRBJ2-1
V gene: TRBV5-5
CDR3 length: 12
CDR3 protein: CASSLAGDGQFF

J gene: TRBJ1-4
V gene: TRBV28
CDR3 length: 15
CDR3 protein: CASSLVRGWGEKLFF

J gene: TRBJ1-2
V gene: TRBV7-9
CDR3 length: 15
CDR3 protein: CASSSPADGNYGYTF

J gene: TRBJ2-6
V gene: TRBV12-3/TRBV12-4
CDR3 length: 13
CDR3 protein: CASTGGGANVLTF

J gene: TRBJ2-1
V gene: TRBV12-3/TRBV12-4
CDR3 length: 18
CDR3 protein: CASSLTSGAVESYNEQFF

J gene: TRBJ2-5
V gene: TRBV27
CDR3 length: 17
CDR3 protein: CASSSPRQRTYQETQYF

J gene: TRBJ1-5
V gene: TRBV12-3/TRBV12-4
CDR3 length: 15
CDR3 protein: CASSLSGQGFQPQHF

J gene: TRBJ2-7
V gene: TRBV5-1
CDR3 length: 18
CDR3 protein: CASSLAGLAEAGPYEQYF

J gene: TRBJ2-7
V gene: TRBV7-9
CDR3 length: 15
CDR3 protein: CASSSTNGISYEQYF

J gene: TRBJ1-2
V gene: TRBV10-3
CDR3 length: 13
CDR3 protein: CAISETTGDGYTF

J gene: TRBJ2-3
V gene: TRBV6-4
CDR3 length: 13
CDR3 protein: CASSDAGLDTQYF

J gene: TRBJ2-2
V gene: TRBV28
CDR3 length: 20
CDR3 protein: CASSFAPRFGGINDTGELFF

J gene: TRBJ2-2
V gene: TRBV6-2/TRBV6-3
CDR3 length: 14
CDR3 protein: CASSAGLHTGELFF

J gene: TRBJ2-1
V gene: TRBV3-1
CDR3 length: 16
CDR3 protein: CASSHLTSGTPNEQFF

J gene: TRBJ2-7
V gene: TRBV30
CDR3 length: 14
CDR3 protein: CAWSEGLDPDEQYF

J gene: TRBJ2-3
V gene: TRBV15
CDR3 length: 15
CDR3 protein: CATGAGQGYTDTQYF

J gene: TRBJ2-2
V gene: TRBV29-1
CDR3 length: 14
CDR3 protein: CSVSGRGQTGELFF

J gene: TRBJ2-2
V gene: TRBV2
CDR3 length: 16
CDR3 protein: CASSEEGGTAVGELFF

J gene: TRBJ2-1
V gene: TRBV6-1
CDR3 length: 16
CDR3 protein: CASSVGVDSWFDEQFF

J gene: TRBJ2-7
V gene: TRBV20-1
CDR3 length: 12
CDR3 protein: CSGGGPSYEQYF

J gene: TRBJ2-3
V gene: TRBV2
CDR3 length: 16
CDR3 protein: CASSEGLAGATDTQYF

J gene: TRBJ2-7
V gene: TRBV2
CDR3 length: 15
CDR3 protein: CASSPGGETNYEQYF

J gene: TRBJ2-1
V gene: TRBV7-6
CDR3 length: 15
CDR3 protein: CASSLASGGAVEQFF

J gene: TRBJ2-3
V gene: TRBV7-8
CDR3 length: 14
CDR3 protein: CASSPGTGTDTQYF

J gene: TRBJ2-3
V gene: TRBV5-6
CDR3 length: 17
CDR3 protein: CASSLELAGGLYRTQYF

J gene: TRBJ1-5
V gene: TRBV28
CDR3 length: 17
CDR3 protein: CASSPQGDRGKYQPQHF

J gene: TRBJ2-1
V gene: TRBV24-1
CDR3 length: 16
CDR3 protein: CATSGKLAEFLVEQFF

J gene: TRBJ2-5
V gene: TRBV5-6
CDR3 length: 16
CDR3 protein: CASSSRRADGKETQYF

J gene: TRBJ2-7
V gene: TRBV7-6
CDR3 length: 16
CDR3 protein: CASSLSVAGGPYEQYF